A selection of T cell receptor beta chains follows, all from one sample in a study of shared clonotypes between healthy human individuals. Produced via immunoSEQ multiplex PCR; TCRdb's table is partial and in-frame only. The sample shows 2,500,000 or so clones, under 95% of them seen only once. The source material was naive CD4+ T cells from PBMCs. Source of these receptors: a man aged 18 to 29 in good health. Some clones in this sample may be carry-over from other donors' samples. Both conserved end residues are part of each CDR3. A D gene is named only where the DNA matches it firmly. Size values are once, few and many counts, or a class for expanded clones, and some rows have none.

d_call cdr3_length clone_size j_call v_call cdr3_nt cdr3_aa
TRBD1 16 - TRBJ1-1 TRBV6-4 TGTGCCAGCAGTGACTCAGGCAGGGGGGTAGGGACTGAAGCTTTCTTT CASSDSGRGVGTEAFF
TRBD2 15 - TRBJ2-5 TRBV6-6 TGTGCCAGCGGCATGAGCGGGGGGCGCCAAGAGACCCAGTACTTC CASGMSGGRQETQYF
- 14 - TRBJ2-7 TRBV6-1 TGTGCCAGCAGTGAAGCGGGCCCCTCCTACGAGCAGTACTTC CASSEAGPSYEQYF
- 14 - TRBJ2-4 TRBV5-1 TGCGCCAGCAGCGTCCGTAGCCAGGGAAACATTCAGTACTTC CASSVRSQGNIQYF
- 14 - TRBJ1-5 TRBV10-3 TGTGCCATCAGTGATCAGGGTGGGAATCAGCCCCAGCATTTT CAISDQGGNQPQHF
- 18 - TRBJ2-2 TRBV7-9 TGTGCCAGCAGCTTACCGCCGTGGCGGGTAAAGGACACCGGGGAGCTGTTTTTT CASSLPPWRVKDTGELFF
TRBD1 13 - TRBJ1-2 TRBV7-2 TGTGCCAGCAGCTCCTGGACAGGGGTTAACTACACCTTC CASSSWTGVNYTF
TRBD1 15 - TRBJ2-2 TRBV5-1 TGCGCCAGCAGCTTGGGGACAGGGAACACCGGGGAGCTGTTTTTT CASSLGTGNTGELFF
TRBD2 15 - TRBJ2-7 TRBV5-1 TGCGCCAGCAGGAGGCTAGCGGAGTACGCCTACGAGCAGTACTTC CASRRLAEYAYEQYF
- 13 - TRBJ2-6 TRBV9 TGTGCCAGCAGCCGGCAGGGTCAAGAGGTCCTGACTTTC CASSRQGQEVLTF
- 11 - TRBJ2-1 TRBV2 TGTGCCAGCACCGCGAGCAATGAGCAGTTCTTC CASTASNEQFF
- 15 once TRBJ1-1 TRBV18 TGTGCCAGCTCACCCCCGGACCGACTGAACACTGAAGCTTTCTTT CASSPPDRLNTEAFF
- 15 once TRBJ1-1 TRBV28 TGTGCCAGCAGCAGAATGGGGAGGGGAGACACTGAAGCTTTCTTT CASSRMGRGDTEAFF
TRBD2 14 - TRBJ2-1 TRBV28 TGTGCCAGCAAATGGCGGGAGCCCTACAATGAGCAGTTCTTC CASKWREPYNEQFF
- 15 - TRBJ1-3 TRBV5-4 TGTGCCAGCAGCTTGGCCGAGGGTTCCGGAAACACCATATATTTT CASSLAEGSGNTIYF
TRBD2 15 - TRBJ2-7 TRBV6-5 TGTGCCAGCAGGGGGACTAGCGGGAGAATCTACGAGCAGTACTTC CASRGTSGRIYEQYF
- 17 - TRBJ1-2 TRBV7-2 TGTGCCAGCAGCTTATTAGGTAGAGGTGAGGGACTGAGTGGCTACACCTTC CASSLLGRGEGLSGYTF
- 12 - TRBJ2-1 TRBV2 TGTGCCAGCAGTGAATGGGCTCTTGAGCAGTTCTTC CASSEWALEQFF
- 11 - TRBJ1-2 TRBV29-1 TGCAGCGTTGTCCGTTACTATGGCTACACCTTC CSVVRYYGYTF
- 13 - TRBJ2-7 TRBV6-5 TGTGCCAGCAGCTCGACGTTAGGGTACGAGCAGTACTTC CASSSTLGYEQYF
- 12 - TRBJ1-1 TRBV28 TGTGCCAGCGACAGCCAAGGGGGGGGAGCTTTCTTT CASDSQGGGAFF
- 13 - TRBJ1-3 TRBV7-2 TGTGCCAGCAGCGCCAGTCTGGGAAACACCATATATTTT CASSASLGNTIYF
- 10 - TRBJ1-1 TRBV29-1 TGCAGCGTTGTGTACACTGAAGCTTTCTTT CSVVYTEAFF
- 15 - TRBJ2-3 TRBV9 TGTGCCAGCAGCGTAGTTCCCACAGGAGAGTATACGCAGTATTTT CASSVVPTGEYTQYF
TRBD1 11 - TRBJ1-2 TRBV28 TGTGCGACCCGGCAGGGGGCCGGCTACACCTTC CATRQGAGYTF
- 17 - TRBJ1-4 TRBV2 TGTGCCAGCAAGGTCCAGGTATACTGGAGTGCTAATGAAAAACTGTTTTTT CASKVQVYWSANEKLFF